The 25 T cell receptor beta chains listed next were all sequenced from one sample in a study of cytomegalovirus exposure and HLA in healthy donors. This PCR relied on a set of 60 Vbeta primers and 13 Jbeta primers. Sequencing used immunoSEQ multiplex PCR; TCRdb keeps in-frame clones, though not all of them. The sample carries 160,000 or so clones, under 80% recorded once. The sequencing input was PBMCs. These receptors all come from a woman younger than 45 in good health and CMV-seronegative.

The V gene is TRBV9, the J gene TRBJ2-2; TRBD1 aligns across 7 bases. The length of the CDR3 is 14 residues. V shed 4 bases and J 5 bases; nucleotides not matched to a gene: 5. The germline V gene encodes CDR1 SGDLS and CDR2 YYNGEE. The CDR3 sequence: CASSPRGTTGELFF. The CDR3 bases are TGTGCCAGCAGCCCCAGGGGGACGACCGGGGAGCTGTTTTTT.

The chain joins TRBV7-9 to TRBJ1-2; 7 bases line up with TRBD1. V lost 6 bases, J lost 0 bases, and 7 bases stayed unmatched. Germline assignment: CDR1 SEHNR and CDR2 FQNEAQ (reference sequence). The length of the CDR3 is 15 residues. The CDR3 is CASRHTGDTNYGYTF. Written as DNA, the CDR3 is TGTGCCAGCAGACATACAGGGGATACTAACTATGGCTACACCTTC. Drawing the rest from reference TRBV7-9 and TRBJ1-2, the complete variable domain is DTGVSQNPRHKITKRGQNVTFRCDPISEHNRLYWYRQTLGQGPEFLTYFQNEAQLEKSRLLSDRFSAERPKGSFSTLEIQRTEQGDSAMYLCASRHTGDTNYGYTFGSGTRLTVV.

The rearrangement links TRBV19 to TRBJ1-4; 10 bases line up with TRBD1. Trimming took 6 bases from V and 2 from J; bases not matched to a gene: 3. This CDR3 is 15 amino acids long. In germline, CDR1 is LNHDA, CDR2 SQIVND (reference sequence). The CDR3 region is CASSDRGLTNEKLFF. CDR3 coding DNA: TGTGCCAGTAGCGACAGGGGGCTGACTAATGAAAAACTGTTTTTT.

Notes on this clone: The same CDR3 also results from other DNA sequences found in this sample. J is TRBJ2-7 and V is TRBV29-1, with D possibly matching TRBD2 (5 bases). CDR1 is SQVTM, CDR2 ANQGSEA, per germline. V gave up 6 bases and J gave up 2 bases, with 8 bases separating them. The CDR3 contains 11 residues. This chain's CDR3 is CSVTGTYEQYF. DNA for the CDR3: TGCAGCGTCACGGGGACCTACGAGCAGTACTTC.

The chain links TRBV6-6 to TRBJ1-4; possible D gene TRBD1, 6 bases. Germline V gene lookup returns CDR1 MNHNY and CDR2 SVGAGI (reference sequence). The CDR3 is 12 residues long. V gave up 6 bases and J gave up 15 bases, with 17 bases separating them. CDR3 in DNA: TGTGCCAGCAGCTCCTACAGGGACGGGTTGTTTTTT. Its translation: CASSSYRDGLFF.

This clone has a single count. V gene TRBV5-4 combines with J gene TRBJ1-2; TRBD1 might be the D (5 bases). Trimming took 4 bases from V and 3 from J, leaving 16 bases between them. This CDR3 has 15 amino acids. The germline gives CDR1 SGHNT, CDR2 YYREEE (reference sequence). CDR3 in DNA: TGTGCCAGCAGCCAGCAGGGCCAGACTTACTATGGCTACACCTTC. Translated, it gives CASSQQGQTYYGYTF.

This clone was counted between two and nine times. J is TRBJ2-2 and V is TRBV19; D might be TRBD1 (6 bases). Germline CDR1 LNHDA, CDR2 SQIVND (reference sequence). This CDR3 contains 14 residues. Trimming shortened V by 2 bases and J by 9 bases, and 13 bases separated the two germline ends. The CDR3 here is CASSITYRVRELFF. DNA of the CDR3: TGTGCCAGTAGTATAACGTACAGGGTCCGGGAGCTGTTTTTT.

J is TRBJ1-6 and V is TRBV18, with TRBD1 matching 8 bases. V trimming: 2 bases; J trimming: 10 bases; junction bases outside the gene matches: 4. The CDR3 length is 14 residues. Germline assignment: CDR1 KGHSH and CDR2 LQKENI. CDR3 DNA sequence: TGTGCCAGCTCACCAACAGGGGGTAGGTCACCCCTCCACTTT. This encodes CASSPTGGRSPLHF.

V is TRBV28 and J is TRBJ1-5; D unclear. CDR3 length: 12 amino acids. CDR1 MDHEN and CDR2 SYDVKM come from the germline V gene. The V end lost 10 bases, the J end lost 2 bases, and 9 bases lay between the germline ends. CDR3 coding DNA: TGTGCCATGGGCCAGGGCAATCAGCCCCAGCATTTT. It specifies CAMGQGNQPQHF.

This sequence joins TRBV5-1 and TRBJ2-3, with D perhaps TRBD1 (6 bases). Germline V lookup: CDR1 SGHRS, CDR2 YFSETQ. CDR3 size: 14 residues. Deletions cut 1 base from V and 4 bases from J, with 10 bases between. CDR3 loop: CASSLTGRADTQYF. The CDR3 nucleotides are TGCGCCAGCAGCTTGACAGGGAGAGCAGATACGCAGTATTTT.

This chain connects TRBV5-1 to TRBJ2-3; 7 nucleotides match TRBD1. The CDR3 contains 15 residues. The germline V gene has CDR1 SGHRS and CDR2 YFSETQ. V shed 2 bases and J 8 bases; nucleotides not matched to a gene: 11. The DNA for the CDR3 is TGCGCCAGCAGCTTTTACACGGACAGGATAGGTACGCAGTATTTT. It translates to CASSFYTDRIGTQYF.

The chain's CDR3 is CASSHRVSYEQYF. CDR3 in DNA: TGCGCCAGCAGCCACCGGGTTTCTTACGAGCAGTACTTC. V is TRBV4-1 and J is TRBJ2-7; no reliable D call. V was pared by 3 bases and J by 4 bases, with 10 bases between. The germline gives CDR1 MGHRA, CDR2 YSYEKL. This CDR3 spans 13 amino acids.

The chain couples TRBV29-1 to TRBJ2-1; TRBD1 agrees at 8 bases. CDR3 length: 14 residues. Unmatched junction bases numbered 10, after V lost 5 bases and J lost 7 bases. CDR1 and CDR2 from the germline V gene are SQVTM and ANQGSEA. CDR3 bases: TGCAGCGTTACTGGGACAGGAGGGATGAATGAGCAGTTCTTC. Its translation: CSVTGTGGMNEQFF.

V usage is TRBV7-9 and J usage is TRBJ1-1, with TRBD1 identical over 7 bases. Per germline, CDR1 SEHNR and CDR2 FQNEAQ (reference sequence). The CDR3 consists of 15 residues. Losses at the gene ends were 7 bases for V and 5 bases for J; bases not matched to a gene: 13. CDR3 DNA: TGTGCCAGCACACTCGACAGGGCGGTAGAAACTGAAGCTTTCTTT. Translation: CASTLDRAVETEAFF.

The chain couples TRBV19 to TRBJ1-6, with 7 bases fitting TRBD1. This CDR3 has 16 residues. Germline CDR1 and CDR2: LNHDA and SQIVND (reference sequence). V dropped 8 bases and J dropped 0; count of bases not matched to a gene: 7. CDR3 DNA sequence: TGTGCCAGTCAGGGGGTCCAAGACTCCTATAATTCACCCCTCCACTTT. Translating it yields CASQGVQDSYNSPLHF.

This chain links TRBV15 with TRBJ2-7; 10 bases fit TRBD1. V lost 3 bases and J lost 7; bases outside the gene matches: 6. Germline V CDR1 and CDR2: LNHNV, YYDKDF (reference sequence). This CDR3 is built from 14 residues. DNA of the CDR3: TGTGCCACCAGCAGGGGGACAGGGGCTCGTGAGCAGTACTTC. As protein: CATSRGTGAREQYF.

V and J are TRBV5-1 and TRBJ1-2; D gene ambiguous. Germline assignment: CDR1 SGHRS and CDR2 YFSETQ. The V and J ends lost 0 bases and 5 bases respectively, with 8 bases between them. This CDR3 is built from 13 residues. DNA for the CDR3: TGCGCCAGCAGCTTGGATGCAGGATATGGCTACACCTTC. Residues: CASSLDAGYGYTF.

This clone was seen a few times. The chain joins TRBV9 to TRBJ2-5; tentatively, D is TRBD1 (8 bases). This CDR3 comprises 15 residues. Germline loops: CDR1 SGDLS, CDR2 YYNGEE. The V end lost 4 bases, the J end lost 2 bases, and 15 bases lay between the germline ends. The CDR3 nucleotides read TGTGCCAGCAGCACCAGCGGGACAGGTCAAGAGACCCAGTACTTC. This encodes CASSTSGTGQETQYF.

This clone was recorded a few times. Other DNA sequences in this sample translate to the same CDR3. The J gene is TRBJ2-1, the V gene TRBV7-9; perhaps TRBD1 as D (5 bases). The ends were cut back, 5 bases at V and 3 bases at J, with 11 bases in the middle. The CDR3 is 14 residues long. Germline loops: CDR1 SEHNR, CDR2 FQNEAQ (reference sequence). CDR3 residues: CASSPVDSYNEQFF. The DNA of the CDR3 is TGTGCCAGCAGCCCCGTTGACAGCTACAATGAGCAGTTCTTC. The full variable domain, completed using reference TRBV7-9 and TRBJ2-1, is DTGVSQNPRHKITKRGQNVTFRCDPISEHNRLYWYRQTLGQGPEFLTYFQNEAQLEKSRLLSDRFSAERPKGSFSTLEIQRTEQGDSAMYLCASSPVDSYNEQFFGPGTRLTVL.

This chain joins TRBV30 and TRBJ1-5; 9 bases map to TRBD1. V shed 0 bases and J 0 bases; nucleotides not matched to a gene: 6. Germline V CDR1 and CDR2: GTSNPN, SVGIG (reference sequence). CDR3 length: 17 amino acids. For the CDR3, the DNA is TGTGCCTGGAGTGTGGACAGGGGCGGCTATAGCAATCAGCCCCAGCATTTT. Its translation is CAWSVDRGGYSNQPQHF.

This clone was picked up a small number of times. CDR3 sequence: CASSERGPYNSPLHF. The CDR3 DNA follows: TGTGCCAGCAGTGAAAGGGGCCCCTATAATTCACCCCTCCACTTT. V gene TRBV6-1 combines with J gene TRBJ1-6; maybe TRBD1 (5 bases). This CDR3 has 15 residues. Trimming removed 2 bases at V and 2 bases at J, with 7 bases between. CDR1 MNHNS and CDR2 SASEGT come from the germline V gene.

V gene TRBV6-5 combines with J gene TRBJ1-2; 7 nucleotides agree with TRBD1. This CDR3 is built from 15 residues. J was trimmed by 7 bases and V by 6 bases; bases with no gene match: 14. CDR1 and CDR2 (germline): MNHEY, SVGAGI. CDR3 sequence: CASSTLAGGKGGYTF. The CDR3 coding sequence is TGTGCCAGCAGCACGCTAGCAGGGGGGAAAGGTGGCTACACCTTC.

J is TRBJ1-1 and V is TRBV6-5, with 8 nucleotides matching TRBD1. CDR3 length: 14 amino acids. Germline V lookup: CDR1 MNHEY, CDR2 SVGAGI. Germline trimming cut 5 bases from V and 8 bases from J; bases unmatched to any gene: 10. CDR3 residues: CASSLRGTGAEAFF. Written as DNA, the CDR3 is TGTGCCAGCAGTCTACGCGGGACAGGAGCCGAAGCTTTCTTT.

The CDR3, as DNA: TGCAGCGGCCTGACTAGTAGGGTGGAGACCCAGTACTTC. Translation: CSGLTSRVETQYF. This chain uses TRBV29-1 with TRBJ2-5, with a tentative D call TRBD2 (6 bases). The CDR3 totals 13 residues. Germline values: CDR1 SQVTM, CDR2 ANQGSEA. V gave up 7 bases and J gave up 5 bases, with 17 bases separating them. The variable domain in full, with the rest retrieved from reference TRBV29-1 and TRBJ2-5, is SAVISQKPSRDICQRGTSLTIQCQVDSQVTMMFWYRQQPGQSLTLIATANQGSEATYESGFVIDKFPISRPNLTFSTLTVSNMSPEDSSIYLCSGLTSRVETQYFGPGTRLLVL.

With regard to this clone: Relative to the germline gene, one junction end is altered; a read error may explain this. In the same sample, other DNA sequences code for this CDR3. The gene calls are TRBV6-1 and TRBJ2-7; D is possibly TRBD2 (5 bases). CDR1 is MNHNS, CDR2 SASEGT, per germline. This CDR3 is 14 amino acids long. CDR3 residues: CASSEAGDYYEQYF. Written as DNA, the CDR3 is TGCGCCAGCAGTGAAGCCGGCGACTACTACGAGCAGTACTTC.